This is a list of T cell receptor beta chains from one sample in a study of CD8 T cells in Susac syndrome. TCRdb fed the immunoSEQ multiplex PCR reads into MiXCR, producing one record per CDR3 protein. The sample lists around 230,000 distinct CDR3 sequences, 90% to 96% occurring once. Sequencing used CD4+ T cells from PBMCs. The receptors were gathered from a human donor with Susac syndrome. CDR3s include the opening cysteine and the closing phenylalanine or tryptophan. A D gene is named only where the DNA matches it firmly. The size entry is marked missing in some rows and otherwise reads once, few, many or a size class.

size: -; D: -; V: TRBV9; J: TRBJ1-2; DNA: TGTGCCAGCAGCCCCGTAGCAGGGGCTGGCTACACCTTC; CDR3: CASSPVAGAGYTF
size: -; D: TRBD2; V: TRBV29-1; J: TRBJ2-7; DNA: TGCAGCGTTGAAGGGAGGACTAGCGGGTACGAGCAGTACTTC; CDR3: CSVEGRTSGYEQYF
size: -; D: TRBD1; V: TRBV20-1; J: TRBJ2-7; DNA: TGCAGTGCGAAAGCCGGGACAGGGGTGAGGTACGAGCAGTACTTC; CDR3: CSAKAGTGVRYEQYF
size: -; D: -; V: TRBV2; J: TRBJ2-2; DNA: TGTGCCAGCAGTGGGGCAGCCGCGAACACCGGGGAGCTGTTTTTT; CDR3: CASSGAAANTGELFF
size: once; D: TRBD2; V: TRBV4-2; J: TRBJ2-7; DNA: TGTGCCAGCAGCCAAGTCGTCCCTGGACTAGCGGGCGAGCAGTACTTC; CDR3: CASSQVVPGLAGEQYF
size: -; D: -; V: TRBV3-1; J: TRBJ2-7; DNA: TGTGCCAGCAGCCAACTGGGACCGCCCTACGAGCAGTACTTC; CDR3: CASSQLGPPYEQYF
size: -; D: -; V: TRBV25-1; J: TRBJ1-2; DNA: TGTGCCAGCAGTGGAGGGTTCCAAGGCTATGGCTACACCTTC; CDR3: CASSGGFQGYGYTF
size: -; D: -; V: TRBV20-1; J: TRBJ2-5; DNA: TGCAGTGCTCTAGTCCGGGAGACCCAGTACTTC; CDR3: CSALVRETQYF
size: -; D: -; V: TRBV4-1; J: TRBJ2-2; DNA: TGCGCCAGCAGCCAAGGGCTGGTTTGGTCAACCGGGGAGCTGTTTTTT; CDR3: CASSQGLVWSTGELFF
size: -; D: -; V: TRBV12-3/TRBV12-4; J: TRBJ2-3; DNA: TGTGCCAGCACCACTGGGTCTGGTGGCGCAGATACGCAGTATTTT; CDR3: CASTTGSGGADTQYF
size: -; D: TRBD2; V: TRBV15; J: TRBJ2-7; DNA: TGTGCCACCAGCATGGGACTAGCGACTTATTACGAGCAGTACTTC; CDR3: CATSMGLATYYEQYF
size: -; D: TRBD2; V: TRBV10-3; J: TRBJ2-1; DNA: TGTGCCATCAGTGAAAGTACTAGCGGAGAGGGGGAGCAGTTCTTC; CDR3: CAISESTSGEGEQFF
size: -; D: TRBD2; V: TRBV20-1; J: TRBJ2-1; DNA: TGCAGTGCCGAACTAGCGGGAGTCTACAATGAGCAGTTCTTC; CDR3: CSAELAGVYNEQFF
size: -; D: TRBD1; V: TRBV18; J: TRBJ1-2; DNA: TGTGCCAGCTCACCGCGGACAGGGGAAGGCTACACCTTC; CDR3: CASSPRTGEGYTF
size: once; D: -; V: TRBV28; J: TRBJ1-5; DNA: TGTGCCAGCAGTTCCTTCTCGGCTCGTCAGCCCCAGCATTTT; CDR3: CASSSFSARQPQHF
size: -; D: -; V: TRBV18; J: TRBJ1-5; DNA: TGTGCCAGCTCACTGGACGGAGACTTGAGCAATCAGCCCCAGCATTTT; CDR3: CASSLDGDLSNQPQHF
size: -; D: TRBD1; V: TRBV29-1; J: TRBJ2-3; DNA: TGCAGCGGTGCAGGGGGCGCGAGCACAGATACGCAGTATTTT; CDR3: CSGAGGASTDTQYF
size: once; D: TRBD1; V: TRBV7-2; J: TRBJ2-1; DNA: TGTGCCAGCAGCTCCCGGGACAGGCCGTACTTC; CDR3: CASSSRDRPYF
size: -; D: -; V: TRBV24-1; J: TRBJ2-7; DNA: TGTGCCACCAGTGACGCTCGAGGGAGCGGAGGCGAGCAGTACTTC; CDR3: CATSDARGSGGEQYF
size: -; D: TRBD1; V: TRBV3-1; J: TRBJ2-5; DNA: TGTGCCAGCAGCCAAGGACGAGACAGGGTAGGAGAGACCCAGTACTTC; CDR3: CASSQGRDRVGETQYF
size: -; D: -; V: TRBV9; J: TRBJ2-1; DNA: TGTGCCAGCAGCGTAGCTGCGGGACGGAACTACAATGAGCAGTTCTTC; CDR3: CASSVAAGRNYNEQFF
size: -; D: -; V: TRBV6-2/TRBV6-3; J: TRBJ2-3; DNA: TGTGCCAGCAGTTCCACAGCGATGACTTATACAGATACGCAGTATTTT; CDR3: CASSSTAMTYTDTQYF
size: -; D: -; V: TRBV5-1; J: TRBJ2-7; DNA: TGCGCCAGCAGCCAACAACAGGGATCTGGGGAGCAGTACTTC; CDR3: CASSQQQGSGEQYF
size: -; D: -; V: TRBV24-1; J: TRBJ2-3; DNA: TGTGCCACCAGTGGGAGGGTCGGGGATACGCAGTATTTT; CDR3: CATSGRVGDTQYF
size: -; D: TRBD1; V: TRBV11-2; J: TRBJ2-3; DNA: TGTGCCAGCAGCCTCATGACAGGGGGGACAGATACGCAGTATTTT; CDR3: CASSLMTGGTDTQYF
size: -; D: TRBD2; V: TRBV20-1; J: TRBJ2-7; DNA: TGCAGTGCTAGAGGACTAGCGGCAACCTACGAGCAGTACTTC; CDR3: CSARGLAATYEQYF
size: once; D: TRBD2; V: TRBV29-1; J: TRBJ2-5; DNA: TGCAGCGTTCTCGCGCTAGCGGTAGAGACCCAGTACTTC; CDR3: CSVLALAVETQYF
size: once; D: -; V: TRBV5-6; J: TRBJ2-3; DNA: TGTGCCAGCAGCTTCCGGTACACAGATACGCAGTATTTT; CDR3: CASSFRYTDTQYF
size: once; D: TRBD1; V: TRBV27; J: TRBJ2-7; DNA: TGTGCCAGCAGAACCGGGACAGGGGCCTACGAGCAGTACTTC; CDR3: CASRTGTGAYEQYF
size: -; D: -; V: TRBV5-4; J: TRBJ1-1; DNA: TGTGCCAGCAGCTCCGGTGATCTTACTTTCTTT; CDR3: CASSSGDLTFF
size: -; D: TRBD2; V: TRBV4-2; J: TRBJ2-1; DNA: TGTGCCAGCAGACAATCTGGACTAGCGGACATCAATGAGCAGTTCTTC; CDR3: CASRQSGLADINEQFF
size: -; D: TRBD1; V: TRBV7-3; J: TRBJ1-2; DNA: TGTGCCAGCAGCACCACACTTACAGGGGAGATTGGCTACACCTTC; CDR3: CASSTTLTGEIGYTF
size: -; D: -; V: TRBV12-3/TRBV12-4; J: TRBJ2-2; DNA: TGTGCCAGCAGTTTACCGGCAGGGTTAACCGGGGAGCTGTTTTTT; CDR3: CASSLPAGLTGELFF
size: -; D: -; V: TRBV24-1; J: TRBJ2-1; DNA: TGTGCCACCAGTGGGTCTCTCAGCAATGAGCAGTTCTTC; CDR3: CATSGSLSNEQFF
size: -; D: -; V: TRBV20-1; J: TRBJ2-1; DNA: TGCAGTGCTCAGGAGTACAATGAGCAGTTCTTC; CDR3: CSAQEYNEQFF
size: -; D: TRBD1; V: TRBV29-1; J: TRBJ2-7; DNA: TGCAGCGTTGCGGGACAGGCTTACGAGCAGTACTTC; CDR3: CSVAGQAYEQYF
size: -; D: TRBD1; V: TRBV29-1; J: TRBJ2-5; DNA: TGCAGCGTTAAAAAGGGGACAGGGAACATTAGGGCGGAGACCCAGTACTTC; CDR3: CSVKKGTGNIRAETQYF
size: -; D: TRBD1; V: TRBV29-1; J: TRBJ1-2; DNA: TGCAGCGTGGTACCCGGGGGACAGGGGGAAGGCTACACCTTC; CDR3: CSVVPGGQGEGYTF
size: -; D: -; V: TRBV19; J: TRBJ2-1; DNA: TGTGCCAGTAGTATAGGAGGTGATGAGCAGTTCTTC; CDR3: CASSIGGDEQFF
size: -; D: TRBD1; V: TRBV2; J: TRBJ2-7; DNA: TGTGCCAGCAGGGAGAGGGACAGGGTTATCTCCTACGAGCAGTACTTC; CDR3: CASRERDRVISYEQYF
size: -; D: TRBD1; V: TRBV5-1; J: TRBJ1-4; DNA: TGCGCCAGCAGCACGACAGGGATTACGGAAAAACTGTTTTTT; CDR3: CASSTTGITEKLFF
size: -; D: -; V: TRBV20-1; J: TRBJ1-2; DNA: TGCAGTGCTGGGAGTGGGGCTGGTAGCTATGGCTACACCTTC; CDR3: CSAGSGAGSYGYTF
size: -; D: -; V: TRBV4-2; J: TRBJ2-1; DNA: TGTGCCAGCAGTATCCCGGGACTCCCGGCGTACAATGAGCAGTTCTTC; CDR3: CASSIPGLPAYNEQFF
size: -; D: -; V: TRBV7-9; J: TRBJ1-1; DNA: TGTGCCAGCAGCTTAGGGGGCCAGGACACTGAAGCTTTCTTT; CDR3: CASSLGGQDTEAFF
size: -; D: -; V: TRBV12-3/TRBV12-4; J: TRBJ2-3; DNA: TGTGCCAGCAGTTTACAGCAGTCGCAGTATTTT; CDR3: CASSLQQSQYF
size: -; D: -; V: TRBV30; J: TRBJ2-1; DNA: TGTGCCTGGAGTGTCGGCGTAGAGCAGTTCTTC; CDR3: CAWSVGVEQFF
size: -; D: -; V: TRBV6-5; J: TRBJ2-1; DNA: TGTGCCAGCAGTTACAGGGGCTACAATGAGCAGTTCTTC; CDR3: CASSYRGYNEQFF
size: -; D: -; V: TRBV7-2; J: TRBJ2-1; DNA: TGTGCCAGCAGCTTAGTAGTGGGGCAGGGTCACAATGAGCAGTTCTTC; CDR3: CASSLVVGQGHNEQFF
size: -; D: TRBD1; V: TRBV30; J: TRBJ2-7; DNA: TGTGCCTGGACCCGACAGGGTTTCTCCTACGAGCAGTACTTC; CDR3: CAWTRQGFSYEQYF
size: -; D: -; V: TRBV19; J: TRBJ2-7; DNA: TGTGCCAGTACGGACGGGTCAAGCGAGCAGTACTTC; CDR3: CASTDGSSEQYF
size: -; D: -; V: TRBV28; J: TRBJ1-2; DNA: TGTGCCAGCAGTCTGGGGGCAGAAGGAGCTAACTATGGCTACACCTTC; CDR3: CASSLGAEGANYGYTF
size: -; D: TRBD1; V: TRBV7-2; J: TRBJ1-1; DNA: TGTGCCATACAGACAGGGGGGACTAGGAGAGCTTTCTTT; CDR3: CAIQTGGTRRAFF
size: -; D: -; V: TRBV18; J: TRBJ1-5; DNA: TGTGCCAGCTCACCACCGGGGCAGGGCGGGCAGCCCCAGCATTTT; CDR3: CASSPPGQGGQPQHF
size: -; D: TRBD2; V: TRBV20-1; J: TRBJ2-1; DNA: TGCAGTGCTGCCGGGACTAGCGGGAGGGTTTACAATGAGCAGTTCTTC; CDR3: CSAAGTSGRVYNEQFF
size: -; D: -; V: TRBV7-3; J: TRBJ2-3; DNA: TGTGCCAGCAGCTTGGGTAGAGCGCAGTATTTT; CDR3: CASSLGRAQYF
size: -; D: -; V: TRBV30; J: TRBJ1-2; DNA: TGTGCCTGGAGTTCGCACAGGTTGCGCGGCTACACCTTC; CDR3: CAWSSHRLRGYTF
size: -; D: TRBD1; V: TRBV2; J: TRBJ1-2; DNA: TGTGCCAGCAGTGAAGGGGACAGGGGCTATGGCTACACCTTC; CDR3: CASSEGDRGYGYTF